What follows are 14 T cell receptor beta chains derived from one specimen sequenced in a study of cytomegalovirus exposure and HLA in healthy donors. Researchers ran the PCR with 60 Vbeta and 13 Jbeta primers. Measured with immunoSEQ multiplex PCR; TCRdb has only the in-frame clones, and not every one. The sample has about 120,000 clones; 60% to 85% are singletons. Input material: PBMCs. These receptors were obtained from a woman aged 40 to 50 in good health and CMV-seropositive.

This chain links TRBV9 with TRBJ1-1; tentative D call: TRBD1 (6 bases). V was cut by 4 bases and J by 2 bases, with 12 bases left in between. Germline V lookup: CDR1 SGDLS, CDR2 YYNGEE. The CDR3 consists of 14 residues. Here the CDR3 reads CASSQTGGNTEAFF. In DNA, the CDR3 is TGTGCCAGCAGCCAAACGGGGGGCAACACTGAAGCTTTCTTT.

CDR3 sequence: CASATGKTIYF. The CDR3 DNA sequence: TGTGCCAGCGCTACAGGGAAGACCATATATTTT. V gene TRBV6-5 combines with J gene TRBJ1-3; the D gene is possibly TRBD1 (6 bases). V lost 8 bases to trimming and J lost 10 bases, with 12 bases between them. The CDR3 sequence is 11 residues long. CDR1 MNHEY and CDR2 SVGAGI come from the germline V gene.

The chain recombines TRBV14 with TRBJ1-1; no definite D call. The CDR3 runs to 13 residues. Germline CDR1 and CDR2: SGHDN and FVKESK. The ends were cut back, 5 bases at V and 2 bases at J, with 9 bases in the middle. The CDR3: CASSYSFNTEAFF. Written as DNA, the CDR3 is TGTGCCAGCAGCTACAGCTTTAACACTGAAGCTTTCTTT.

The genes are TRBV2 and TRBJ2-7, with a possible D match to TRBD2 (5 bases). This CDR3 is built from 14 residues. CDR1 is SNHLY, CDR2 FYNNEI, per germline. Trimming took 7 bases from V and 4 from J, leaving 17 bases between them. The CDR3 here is CASTSNGITYEQYF. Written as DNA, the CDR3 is TGTGCCAGCACCTCCAACGGGATTACTTACGAGCAGTACTTC.

Written as DNA, the CDR3 is TGTGCCAGCAGCTTAGCGAATCCCACCCAGGGGGCGGGAAGTTATGGCTACACCTTC. Its translation is CASSLANPTQGAGSYGYTF. The V and J genes are TRBV7-9 and TRBJ1-2; 8 positions agree with TRBD1. The CDR3 has 19 amino acids. The germline CDR1 and CDR2 sequences are SEHNR and FQNEAQ (reference sequence). V trimming: 0 bases; J trimming: 5 bases; junction bases outside the gene matches: 17.

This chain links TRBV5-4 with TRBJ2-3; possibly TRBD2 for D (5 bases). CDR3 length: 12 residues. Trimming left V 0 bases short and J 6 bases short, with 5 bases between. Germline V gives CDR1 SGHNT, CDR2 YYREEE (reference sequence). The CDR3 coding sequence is TGTGCCAGCAGCTTGGGAGGGGATACGCAGTATTTT. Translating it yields CASSLGGDTQYF.

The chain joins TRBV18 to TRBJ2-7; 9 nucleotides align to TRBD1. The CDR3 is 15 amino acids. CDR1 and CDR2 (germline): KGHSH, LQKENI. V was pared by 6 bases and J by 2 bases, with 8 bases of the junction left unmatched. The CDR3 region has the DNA TGTGCCAGCTCCGACCGGGACAGGGAACCCTACGAGCAGTACTTC. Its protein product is CASSDRDREPYEQYF.

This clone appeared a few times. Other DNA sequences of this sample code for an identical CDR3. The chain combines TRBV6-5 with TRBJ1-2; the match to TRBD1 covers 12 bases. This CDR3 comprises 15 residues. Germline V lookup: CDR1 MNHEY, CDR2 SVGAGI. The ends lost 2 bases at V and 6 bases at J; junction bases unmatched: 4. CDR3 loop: CASSYGGTGGNGYTF. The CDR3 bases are TGTGCCAGCAGTTACGGGGGGACAGGGGGCAATGGCTACACCTTC.

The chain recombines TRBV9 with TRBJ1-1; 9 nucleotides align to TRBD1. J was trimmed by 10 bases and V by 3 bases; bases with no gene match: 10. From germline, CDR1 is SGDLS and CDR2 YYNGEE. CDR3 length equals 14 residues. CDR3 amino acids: CASSASGTGFGAFF. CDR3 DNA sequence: TGTGCCAGCAGCGCATCCGGGACAGGGTTTGGAGCTTTCTTT.

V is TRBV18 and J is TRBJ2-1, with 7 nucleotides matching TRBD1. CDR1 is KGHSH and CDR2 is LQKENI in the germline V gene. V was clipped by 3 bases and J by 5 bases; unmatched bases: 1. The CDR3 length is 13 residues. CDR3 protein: CASSPRGNNEQFF. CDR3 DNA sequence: TGTGCCAGCTCACCCAGGGGGAACAATGAGCAGTTCTTC. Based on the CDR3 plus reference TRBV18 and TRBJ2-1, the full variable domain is NAGVMQNPRHLVRRRGQEARLRCSPMKGHSHVYWYRQLPEEGLKFMVYLQKENIIDESGMPKERFSAEFPKEGPSILRIQQVVRGDSAAYFCASSPRGNNEQFFGPGTRLTVL.

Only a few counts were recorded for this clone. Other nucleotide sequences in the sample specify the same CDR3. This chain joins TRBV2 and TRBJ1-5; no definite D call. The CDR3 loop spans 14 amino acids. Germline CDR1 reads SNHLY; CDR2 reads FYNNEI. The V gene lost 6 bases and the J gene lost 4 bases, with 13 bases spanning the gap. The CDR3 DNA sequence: TGTGCCAGCAGCGAAACCGGGTTTAATCAGCCCCAGCATTTT. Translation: CASSETGFNQPQHF.

The CDR3 here is CASSLSGDRGREKLFF. In DNA form, the CDR3 reads TGTGCCAGCAGCCTATCCGGGGACAGGGGAAGAGAAAAACTGTTTTTT. J is TRBJ1-4 and V is TRBV9, with 10 bases aligning to TRBD1. The V gene end was trimmed by 4 bases and the J gene end by 8 bases; junction bases not matched to a gene: 11. From germline, CDR1 is SGDLS and CDR2 YYNGEE. This CDR3 contains 16 residues.

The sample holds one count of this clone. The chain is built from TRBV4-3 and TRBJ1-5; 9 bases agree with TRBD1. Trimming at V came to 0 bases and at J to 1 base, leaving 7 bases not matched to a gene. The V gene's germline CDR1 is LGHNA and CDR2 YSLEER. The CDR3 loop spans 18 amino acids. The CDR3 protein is CASSQDLQGAGSNQPQHF. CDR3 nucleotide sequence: TGCGCCAGCAGCCAAGATTTACAGGGGGCAGGGAGCAATCAGCCCCAGCATTTT.

The CDR3 DNA follows: TGTGCCAGCTCCTGGGACAGTTATAGCAATCAGCCCCAGCATTTT. This gives the protein CASSWDSYSNQPQHF. V is TRBV4-2 and J is TRBJ1-5; TRBD1 agrees at 7 bases. Germline V lookup: CDR1 LGHNA, CDR2 YNFKEQ. V was clipped by 8 bases and J by 0 bases; unmatched bases: 7. This CDR3 contains 15 residues.